The T cell receptor (beta chain) under discussion was sequenced for a study of blood T cells in healthy people across ages. Next came a second PCR, run for about 6 to 12 cycles, which used a sample-barcoded 5' primer along with a J-beta primer mix. Every cDNA was tagged by a template-switch adaptor with 12 random nucleotides. MiXCR, run by TCRdb on the 5' RACE reads, gives a single entry per CDR3 protein. The table lists about 1.7 million distinct CDR3 sequences, roughly 27% of them singletons. V dropped 3 bases and J dropped 0; count of bases not matched to a gene: 9. CDR1 is SGHKS, CDR2 YYEKEE, per germline (reference sequence). There are 18 residues in the CDR3. In this sample, this clonotype turned up many times. Its antigen is still unknown. Study-wide findings and caveats: Roughly linear declines in TCR beta diversity per million T cells occurred with age. Long-lived donors carried more naive CD4+ cells and greater diversity than aged donors.

The chain combines TRBV5-5 with TRBJ2-6, with 7 bases lining up with TRBD1. The sequence came from a woman in her thirties in good health. The sample comprised blood. CDR3: CASSSSSGQPSGANVLTF. CDR3 DNA sequence: TGTGCCAGCAGCTCATCCTCGGGACAGCCCTCTGGGGCCAACGTCCTGACTTTC.